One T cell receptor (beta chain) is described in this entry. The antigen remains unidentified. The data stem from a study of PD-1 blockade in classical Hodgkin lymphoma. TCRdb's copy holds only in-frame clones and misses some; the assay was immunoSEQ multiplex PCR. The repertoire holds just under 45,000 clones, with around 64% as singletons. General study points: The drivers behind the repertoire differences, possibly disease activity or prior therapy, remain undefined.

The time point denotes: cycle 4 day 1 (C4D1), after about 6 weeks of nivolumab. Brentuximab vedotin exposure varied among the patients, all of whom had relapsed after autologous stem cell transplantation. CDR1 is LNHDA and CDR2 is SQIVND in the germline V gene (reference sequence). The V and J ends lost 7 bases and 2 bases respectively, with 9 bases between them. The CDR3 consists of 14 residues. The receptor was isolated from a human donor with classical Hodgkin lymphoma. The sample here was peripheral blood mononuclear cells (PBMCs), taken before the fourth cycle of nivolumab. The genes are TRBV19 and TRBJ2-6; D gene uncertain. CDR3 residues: CASIKGTGANVLTF. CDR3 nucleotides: TGTGCCAGTATTAAGGGAACTGGGGCCAACGTCCTGACTTTC.